This T cell receptor (beta chain) was observed in a study of blood T cell repertoires in COVID-19. Turning to the study itself: Samples came from the United States, Italy and Spain, spanning acute and convalescent COVID-19.

Cohort allocation depended upon clinical history that participants reported. This table comes from immunoSEQ multiplex PCR, and its TCRdb copy is limited to in-frame clones, with some not included. The sample lists roughly 240,000 clones, roughly 88% seen once, with approximately 2.1% in the top ten. Germline assignment: CDR1 MNHEY and CDR2 SVGAGI. V lost 7 bases and J lost 4, with 13 bases in between. The CDR3 length is 14 residues. V is TRBV6-5 and J is TRBJ2-2, with a possible D match to TRBD1 (5 bases). The specimen was PBMCs or T cells enriched from blood (not recorded which). This clonotype originated in a woman in her 50s who had recovered from COVID-19. The CDR3 sequence: CASTHGQGTGELFF. The CDR3 DNA is TGTGCCAGCACCCACGGGCAGGGCACCGGGGAGCTGTTTTTT.